A selection of T cell receptor beta chains follows, all from one sample in a study of memory CD8 T cells in hepatitis C reinfection. Profiling relied on immunoSEQ multiplex PCR, and the TCRdb table lists in-frame clones only, not all of them. The repertoire includes around 45,000 clones, roughly 90% of them detected once, and approximately 1.2% sits in the top ten. The sample comprised naive CD8+ T cells sorted from blood. The receptors derive from a man younger than 35 with hepatitis C virus infection. The CDR3 runs from the conserved cysteine through the conserved F or W. The D gene is left open where the match is weak. Size is omitted from some rows. Given values are once, few, many or a class for expanded clones.

v_gene: TRBV28; j_gene: TRBJ1-2; abundance: -; d_gene: -; CDR3nt: TGTGCCAGCAGTCATCCGGGGTTCGATGGCTACACCTTC; CDR3aa: CASSHPGFDGYTF
v_gene: TRBV7-6; j_gene: TRBJ2-3; abundance: -; d_gene: -; CDR3nt: TGTGCCAGCAGCTTAGCGTTAGCGGAATTAGGGACAGATACGCAGTATTTT; CDR3aa: CASSLALAELGTDTQYF
v_gene: TRBV6-1; j_gene: TRBJ1-1; abundance: -; d_gene: -; CDR3nt: TGTGCCATCAGTGATAAGGACTTGAACACTGAAGCTTTCTTT; CDR3aa: CAISDKDLNTEAFF
v_gene: TRBV7-9; j_gene: TRBJ2-2; abundance: -; d_gene: TRBD1; CDR3nt: TGTGCCAGCAGCCTCCCTCAGGGGGTAAGGACCGGGGAGCTGTTTTTT; CDR3aa: CASSLPQGVRTGELFF
v_gene: TRBV4-1; j_gene: TRBJ1-5; abundance: few; d_gene: -; CDR3nt: TGCGCCAGCAGCCAAGGGTTTGGGGGCCATCAGCCCCAGCATTTT; CDR3aa: CASSQGFGGHQPQHF
v_gene: TRBV27; j_gene: TRBJ2-4; abundance: -; d_gene: -; CDR3nt: TGTGCCAGCAGTTCACTAGTTACCAAAAACATTCAGTACTTC; CDR3aa: CASSSLVTKNIQYF
v_gene: TRBV27; j_gene: TRBJ2-3; abundance: -; d_gene: -; CDR3nt: TGTGCCAGCAGGGGCGAGACCCACACAGATACGCAGTATTTT; CDR3aa: CASRGETHTDTQYF
v_gene: TRBV9; j_gene: TRBJ1-5; abundance: -; d_gene: -; CDR3nt: TGTGCCAGCAGCGTAGATGGACAGCCCAATCAGCCCCAGCATTTT; CDR3aa: CASSVDGQPNQPQHF
v_gene: TRBV2; j_gene: TRBJ2-6; abundance: -; d_gene: TRBD2; CDR3nt: TGTGCCAGCAGTGGAGTAACCGGGACTAGCGAGTCTGGGGCCAACGTCCTGACTTTC; CDR3aa: CASSGVTGTSESGANVLTF
v_gene: TRBV5-1; j_gene: TRBJ2-1; abundance: -; d_gene: TRBD2; CDR3nt: TGCGCCAGCAGTCCTAGCGGGGCTAGCTCCTACAATGAGCAGTTCTTC; CDR3aa: CASSPSGASSYNEQFF
v_gene: TRBV29-1; j_gene: TRBJ2-1; abundance: -; d_gene: TRBD1; CDR3nt: TGCAGCGTCTTGACAGGGTCCTACAATGAGCAGTTCTTC; CDR3aa: CSVLTGSYNEQFF
v_gene: TRBV5-4; j_gene: TRBJ2-1; abundance: -; d_gene: -; CDR3nt: TGTGCCAGCAGCTCGTATAACAGTGGTATAGGGGATGAGCAGTTCTTC; CDR3aa: CASSSYNSGIGDEQFF
v_gene: TRBV2; j_gene: TRBJ2-1; abundance: -; d_gene: TRBD2; CDR3nt: TGTGCCAGCAGTGTCCCTAGCGGGGGGACTTCCTACAATGAGCAGTTCTTC; CDR3aa: CASSVPSGGTSYNEQFF
v_gene: TRBV11-2; j_gene: TRBJ2-3; abundance: -; d_gene: TRBD2; CDR3nt: TGTGCCAGCAGCTTAGAGTGGCTAGCGGGTGGGCAGGCAGATACGCAGTATTTT; CDR3aa: CASSLEWLAGGQADTQYF
v_gene: TRBV29-1; j_gene: TRBJ2-2; abundance: -; d_gene: TRBD2; CDR3nt: TGCAGCGTTGAGGGTGCTAGCGGGAGTTTTCCCGGGGAGCTGTTTTTT; CDR3aa: CSVEGASGSFPGELFF
v_gene: TRBV15; j_gene: TRBJ1-4; abundance: -; d_gene: -; CDR3nt: TGTGCCACCAGCTCCCAAGGGGGAGGGGTGACTAATGAAAAACTGTTTTTT; CDR3aa: CATSSQGGGVTNEKLFF
v_gene: TRBV29-1; j_gene: TRBJ2-1; abundance: -; d_gene: TRBD2; CDR3nt: TGCAGCGTTGAAGAGATTACCGGGGGGAACAATGAGCAGTTCTTC; CDR3aa: CSVEEITGGNNEQFF
v_gene: TRBV6-1; j_gene: TRBJ1-5; abundance: -; d_gene: -; CDR3nt: TGTGCCAGCAGTGAAATGATCGGGGGCAATCAGCCCCAGCATTTT; CDR3aa: CASSEMIGGNQPQHF
v_gene: TRBV5-1; j_gene: TRBJ2-1; abundance: -; d_gene: TRBD1; CDR3nt: TGCGCCAGCAGCTTGGCGGGACAGGGCGATGAGCAGTTCTTC; CDR3aa: CASSLAGQGDEQFF
v_gene: TRBV9; j_gene: TRBJ2-2; abundance: few; d_gene: -; CDR3nt: TGTGCCAGCAGCGTAGGCGGCACCGGGGAGCTGTTTTTT; CDR3aa: CASSVGGTGELFF
v_gene: TRBV7-8; j_gene: TRBJ1-2; abundance: -; d_gene: -; CDR3nt: TGTGCCAGCAGCTTAGGGGAGCCAGCCTATGGCTACACCTTC; CDR3aa: CASSLGEPAYGYTF
v_gene: TRBV27; j_gene: TRBJ1-1; abundance: -; d_gene: TRBD1; CDR3nt: TGTGCCAGCAGTCCAGGGGGACAGGTCCCTAAGGGGACTGAAGCTTTCTTT; CDR3aa: CASSPGGQVPKGTEAFF
v_gene: TRBV28; j_gene: TRBJ1-2; abundance: -; d_gene: -; CDR3nt: TGTGCCAGCAGGGAAACCGGGACACTGGATGGCTACACCTTC; CDR3aa: CASRETGTLDGYTF
v_gene: TRBV4-1; j_gene: TRBJ2-7; abundance: -; d_gene: -; CDR3nt: TGCGCCAGCAGCCAAGGGTCAGTGTCGAGGGAGCAGTACTTC; CDR3aa: CASSQGSVSREQYF
v_gene: TRBV5-4; j_gene: TRBJ2-5; abundance: -; d_gene: TRBD2; CDR3nt: TGTGCCAGCAGCCTTACGGGACTAGCGGGAGGGCCGGGGGAGACCCAGTACTTC; CDR3aa: CASSLTGLAGGPGETQYF
v_gene: TRBV7-2; j_gene: TRBJ2-1; abundance: -; d_gene: TRBD2; CDR3nt: TGTGCCAGCAGCAAACTAGCGGGAGTGCTCAATGAGCAGTTCTTC; CDR3aa: CASSKLAGVLNEQFF
v_gene: TRBV19; j_gene: TRBJ2-1; abundance: -; d_gene: TRBD2; CDR3nt: TGTGCCAGTAGTAGGGCTAGCGGGAGTCAGAATGAGCAGTTCTTC; CDR3aa: CASSRASGSQNEQFF
v_gene: TRBV7-3; j_gene: TRBJ2-1; abundance: -; d_gene: TRBD2; CDR3nt: TGTGCCAGCAGCTTATATAGCGGGGGCCACAATGAGCAGTTCTTC; CDR3aa: CASSLYSGGHNEQFF
v_gene: TRBV11-2; j_gene: TRBJ2-7; abundance: -; d_gene: TRBD2; CDR3nt: TGTGCCAGCAGCTGGCTAGCGGGAGGGCGCAACGAGCAGTACTTC; CDR3aa: CASSWLAGGRNEQYF
v_gene: TRBV29-1; j_gene: TRBJ2-1; abundance: -; d_gene: TRBD2; CDR3nt: TGCAGCGTTGAAAGGGTTCTAGCGGGAGACCACAATGAGCAGTTCTTC; CDR3aa: CSVERVLAGDHNEQFF
v_gene: TRBV4-1; j_gene: TRBJ2-2; abundance: -; d_gene: TRBD2; CDR3nt: TGCGCCAGCAGCCCAACCGGACTAGGTCTTACCGGGGAGCTGTTTTTT; CDR3aa: CASSPTGLGLTGELFF
v_gene: TRBV10-1; j_gene: TRBJ2-1; abundance: few; d_gene: TRBD2; CDR3nt: TGCGCCAGCAGTGATCCTAGCGGGGGGCGCAATGAGCAGTTCTTC; CDR3aa: CASSDPSGGRNEQFF
v_gene: TRBV4-3; j_gene: TRBJ1-2; abundance: -; d_gene: -; CDR3nt: TGCGCCAGCAGCCAAGATCTTCAGGGCCCTTACTATGGCTACACCTTC; CDR3aa: CASSQDLQGPYYGYTF
v_gene: TRBV10-3; j_gene: TRBJ1-1; abundance: -; d_gene: TRBD1; CDR3nt: TGTGCCACCCAGGAGACAGGGGACACTGAAGCTTTCTTT; CDR3aa: CATQETGDTEAFF
v_gene: TRBV6-6; j_gene: TRBJ1-5; abundance: -; d_gene: -; CDR3nt: TGTGCCAGCAGTTCACAGGGATATGGGGATCAGCCCCAGCATTTT; CDR3aa: CASSSQGYGDQPQHF
v_gene: TRBV5-1; j_gene: TRBJ2-7; abundance: -; d_gene: TRBD1; CDR3nt: TGCGCCAGCAGCTTCGGACAGGGCGTCACCTACGAGCAGTACTTC; CDR3aa: CASSFGQGVTYEQYF
v_gene: TRBV6-1; j_gene: TRBJ2-2; abundance: once; d_gene: -; CDR3nt: TGTGCCAGCAGTGAACGCCAGTCTTCGAACACCGGGGAGCTGTTTTTT; CDR3aa: CASSERQSSNTGELFF
v_gene: TRBV9; j_gene: TRBJ2-7; abundance: -; d_gene: TRBD2; CDR3nt: TGTGCCAGCAGCGTAGGCCTAGCGGGATCCTACGAGCAGTACTTC; CDR3aa: CASSVGLAGSYEQYF
v_gene: TRBV29-1; j_gene: TRBJ2-1; abundance: -; d_gene: TRBD2; CDR3nt: TGCAGCGTTCACGGGGGGGCGCGGTACAATGAGCAGTTCTTC; CDR3aa: CSVHGGARYNEQFF
v_gene: TRBV6-5; j_gene: TRBJ2-5; abundance: -; d_gene: -; CDR3nt: TGTGCCAGCAGTTACAACGGGGTTTATTACTTC; CDR3aa: CASSYNGVYYF
v_gene: TRBV5-1; j_gene: TRBJ1-3; abundance: -; d_gene: TRBD1; CDR3nt: TGCGCCAGCAGCTCCGGGACAGGCTCTGGAAACACCATATATTTT; CDR3aa: CASSSGTGSGNTIYF
v_gene: TRBV6-1; j_gene: TRBJ2-2; abundance: -; d_gene: TRBD2; CDR3nt: TGTGCCAGCAGTGAAGGGTTAGCGGGAGCCGGGGGCGGGGAGCTGTTTTTT; CDR3aa: CASSEGLAGAGGGELFF
v_gene: TRBV4-3; j_gene: TRBJ2-1; abundance: -; d_gene: TRBD2; CDR3nt: TGCGCCAGCAGCCAAGATTTAGCGGGGGGGTACAATGAGCAGTTCTTC; CDR3aa: CASSQDLAGGYNEQFF
v_gene: TRBV27; j_gene: TRBJ1-5; abundance: -; d_gene: TRBD1; CDR3nt: TGTGCCAGCAGTTTATTCGGTGGGACAGGGCCCCAGCATTTT; CDR3aa: CASSLFGGTGPQHF
v_gene: TRBV27; j_gene: TRBJ2-2; abundance: -; d_gene: -; CDR3nt: TGTGCCAGCAGTTTATCCGTTCTCGGGGAGCTGTTTTTT; CDR3aa: CASSLSVLGELFF
v_gene: TRBV6-5; j_gene: TRBJ2-3; abundance: once; d_gene: -; CDR3nt: TGTGCCAGCAGTTTGGCGGGAATAACGCAGTATTTT; CDR3aa: CASSLAGITQYF